These 11 T cell receptor beta chains were sequenced from one sample in a study of cytomegalovirus exposure and HLA in healthy donors. The PCR contained 60 Vbeta and 13 Jbeta primers. Sequencing used immunoSEQ multiplex PCR; TCRdb keeps in-frame clones, though not all of them. The sample has some 71,000 clones, roughly 74% seen once. Input material: PBMCs. Receptors were obtained from a woman aged 25 to 39 in good health and CMV-seropositive.

J is TRBJ2-7 and V is TRBV5-6, with 13 bases that match TRBD2. This CDR3 has 15 residues. Trimming at V came to 4 bases and at J to 4 bases, leaving 5 bases not matched to a gene. The V gene's germline CDR1 is SGHDT and CDR2 YYEEEE. CDR3 sequence reads: CASSKGLAGTYEQYF. The CDR3 region has the DNA TGTGCCAGCAGCAAGGGACTAGCGGGGACTTACGAGCAGTACTTC.

This chain joins TRBV5-1 and TRBJ1-4; 9 nucleotides line up with TRBD1. V was pared by 4 bases and J by 8 bases, with 6 bases of the junction left unmatched. Germline CDR1 SGHRS, CDR2 YFSETQ. The CDR3 is 14 residues long. The CDR3 nucleotides read TGCGCCAGCAGCCGACGACAGGGGGGAGAAAAACTGTTTTTT. Translation gives CASSRRQGGEKLFF.

This clone turned up a few times. The chain carries TRBV2 and TRBJ1-5, with 7 bases aligning to TRBD1. The germline V gene has CDR1 SNHLY and CDR2 FYNNEI. The CDR3 has 16 amino acids. V was clipped by 5 bases and J by 3 bases; unmatched bases: 10. CDR3 sequence reads: CASSIQGRVNNQPQHF. CDR3 in DNA: TGTGCCAGCAGTATACAGGGGCGGGTCAACAATCAGCCCCAGCATTTT.

This clone was recorded a few times. The sample holds other DNA sequences that translate to the same CDR3. V is TRBV5-1 and J is TRBJ2-7, with 8 bases aligning to TRBD1. This CDR3 has 14 residues. After removal of 4 bases from V and 2 bases from J, the junction contained 5 bases not matched to a gene. The germline CDR1 and CDR2 sequences are SGHRS and YFSETQ. Written as DNA, the CDR3 is TGCGCCAGCAGCCCAGGGACAGGTCCCTACGAGCAGTACTTC. Amino acids: CASSPGTGPYEQYF.

The rearrangement links TRBV6-5 to TRBJ1-1; D is unresolved. The ends were cut back, 2 bases at V and 1 base at J, with 5 bases in the middle. Per germline, CDR1 MNHEY and CDR2 SVGAGI. The CDR3 consists of 13 residues. The CDR3, as DNA: TGTGCCAGCAGTTACGAGGCGAACACTGAAGCTTTCTTT. Its translation: CASSYEANTEAFF.

This clone was recorded once. The rearrangement links TRBV10-2 to TRBJ2-3, with D possibly matching TRBD1 (5 bases). Looked up from germline, CDR1 is WSHSY and CDR2 is SAAADI. CDR3 size: 13 residues. Trimming left V 7 bases short and J 0 bases short, with 8 bases between. The CDR3 sequence is CASTSGSTDTQYF. DNA for the CDR3: TGCGCCAGCACATCAGGGAGCACAGATACGCAGTATTTT.

CDR3 residues: CAIRPRDSDWELFF. DNA of the CDR3: TGTGCCATCAGACCCCGGGACTCCGACTGGGAGCTGTTTTTT. The chain carries TRBV10-3 and TRBJ2-2; a weak D match, TRBD2 (6 bases). The V gene's germline CDR1 is ENHRY and CDR2 SYGVKD. This CDR3 is 14 amino acids long. Trimming removed 6 bases at V and 9 bases at J, with 17 bases between.

Only a few counts were recorded for this clone. The chain uses TRBV30 and TRBJ1-2; D not certain. The germline V and J ends were trimmed by 1 base and 4 bases, with 13 bases remaining between them. The CDR3 extends over 14 amino acids. CDR1 and CDR2 from the germline V gene are GTSNPN and SVGIG (reference sequence). DNA of the CDR3: TGTGCCTGGAGTGCCCCCATGGCCATCTATGGCTACACCTTC. It codes for CAWSAPMAIYGYTF.

The V call is TRBV7-3, the J call TRBJ2-3; D remains unclear. V gave up 0 bases and J gave up 4 bases, with 8 bases separating them. Germline V gene lookup returns CDR1 SGHTA and CDR2 FQGTGA. The CDR3 totals 14 residues. The CDR3 reads CASSLTPTADTQYF. In DNA, the CDR3 is TGTGCCAGCAGCTTAACACCGACTGCAGATACGCAGTATTTT.

J is TRBJ2-7 and V is TRBV29-1; a possible D gene is TRBD1 (6 bases). Germline CDR1 and CDR2: SQVTM and ANQGSEA. V gave up 5 bases and J gave up 3 bases, with 17 bases separating them. This CDR3 is 14 amino acids long. CDR3 sequence reads: CSVQTGMGLYEQYF. In DNA, the CDR3 is TGCAGCGTTCAAACAGGGATGGGGCTCTACGAGCAGTACTTC.

V and J are TRBV5-6 and TRBJ1-5, with D uncertain. CDR1 SGHDT and CDR2 YYEEEE come from the germline V gene. The CDR3 is 16 amino acids. V dropped 1 base and J dropped 5 bases, with 16 bases sitting between them. The CDR3 region has the DNA TGTGCCAGCAGCTTGACCGGACTCGGCGCTTATCAGCCCCAGCATTTT. Residues: CASSLTGLGAYQPQHF.